This TCR beta chain appears in the sequencing data of a study of T cells expressing NK-cell markers. Whole-study context: Seropositivity for HCMV was found in seven of the eight sequenced donors, with one seronegative.

The CDR3 runs 16 residues. TCRdb derives one entry per CDR3 protein from the 5' RACE reads, leaving out DNA. The sample data list some 600,000 distinct CDR3 sequences. This receptor was identified in a man aged 18 to 30 in good health. The source material was blood T cells: a sorted CD56 or NKG2C T cell subset, CD4+ or CD8+ T cells, or bulk PBMC T cells (not recorded which). The chain carries TRBV12-3 or TRBV12-4 and TRBJ2-7; the D gene TCRdb calls, TRBD2, cannot be checked with no DNA. This chain's CDR3 is CASSLQGSAGPYEQYF.